This is a list of T cell receptor beta chains from one sample in a study of response to subunit inactivated influenza vaccine. MiXCR, applied by TCRdb to the RT-PCR reads, yields one record per CDR3 protein. The table records about 520,000 distinct CDR3 sequences, 6.5% to 8% of them present only once. The sample here was PBMCs from blood, taken 23 to 25 months after vaccination. The receptors were gathered from a man between 45 and 75 years old who received an inactivated influenza vaccine. The CDR3 runs from the conserved cysteine through the conserved F or W. Fields, in order: V gene, clone size, D gene, J gene, CDR3 protein, CDR3 DNA. The D gene is left open where the match is weak. Clone size is given for some rows only: seen once, a few or many times, or a class if the clone is expanded.

v_gene: TRBV6-2/TRBV6-3
abundance: many
d_gene: .
j_gene: TRBJ2-3
CDR3aa: CASSYLGADTQYF
CDR3nt: TGTGCCAGCAGTTACTTGGGTGCAGATACGCAGTATTTT

v_gene: TRBV9
abundance: few
d_gene: .
j_gene: TRBJ2-2
CDR3aa: CASSVATVLTGELFF
CDR3nt: TGTGCCAGCAGCGTAGCGACGGTCCTCACCGGGGAGCTGTTTTTT

v_gene: TRBV20-1
abundance: many
d_gene: .
j_gene: TRBJ1-1
CDR3aa: CSARDGGTEAFF
CDR3nt: TGCAGTGCTAGGGACGGCGGCACTGAAGCTTTCTTT

v_gene: TRBV2
abundance: .
d_gene: TRBD2
j_gene: TRBJ2-5
CDR3aa: CASRGRGGLQETQYF
CDR3nt: TGTGCCAGCAGAGGGCGGGGGGGCCTCCAAGAGACCCAGTACTTC

v_gene: TRBV12-3/TRBV12-4
abundance: .
d_gene: TRBD1
j_gene: TRBJ1-2
CDR3aa: CASSTYRGNNGYTF
CDR3nt: TGTGCCAGCAGTACCTACAGGGGAAATAATGGCTACACCTTC

v_gene: TRBV29-1
abundance: .
d_gene: .
j_gene: TRBJ2-2
CDR3aa: CSVYMAGELFF
CDR3nt: TGCAGCGTGTACATGGCCGGGGAGCTGTTTTTT

v_gene: TRBV18
abundance: few
d_gene: .
j_gene: TRBJ1-6
CDR3aa: CASSPGNGLNNSPLHF
CDR3nt: TGTGCCAGCTCACCAGGAAATGGACTGAATAATTCACCCCTCCACTTT

v_gene: TRBV28
abundance: .
d_gene: TRBD2
j_gene: TRBJ2-1
CDR3aa: CASSASGPYNEQFF
CDR3nt: TGTGCCAGCAGTGCTAGCGGGCCCTACAATGAGCAGTTCTTC

v_gene: TRBV28
abundance: .
d_gene: TRBD2
j_gene: TRBJ2-3
CDR3aa: CASSPRTSWQTDTQYF
CDR3nt: TGTGCCAGCAGTCCAAGGACTAGCTGGCAAACAGATACGCAGTATTTT

v_gene: TRBV7-9
abundance: few
d_gene: .
j_gene: TRBJ2-7
CDR3aa: CASSFFGGNYEQYF
CDR3nt: TGTGCCAGCAGCTTCTTCGGGGGTAATTACGAGCAGTACTTC

v_gene: TRBV7-2
abundance: .
d_gene: .
j_gene: TRBJ2-7
CDR3aa: CASSIGTFYEQYF
CDR3nt: TGTGCCAGCAGTATTGGGACGTTCTACGAGCAGTACTTC

v_gene: TRBV7-2
abundance: .
d_gene: TRBD1
j_gene: TRBJ2-2
CDR3aa: CASSLRTGGWTGELFF
CDR3nt: TGTGCCAGCAGCTTAAGGACAGGGGGTTGGACCGGGGAGCTGTTTTTT

v_gene: TRBV7-9
abundance: .
d_gene: .
j_gene: TRBJ2-1
CDR3aa: CASSLGTVRGNEQFF
CDR3nt: TGTGCCAGCAGCTTAGGGACAGTGCGAGGTAATGAGCAGTTCTTC

v_gene: TRBV3-1
abundance: few
d_gene: .
j_gene: TRBJ1-1
CDR3aa: CASSPTSANTEAFF
CDR3nt: TGTGCCAGCAGCCCAACTTCGGCAAACACTGAAGCTTTCTTT

v_gene: TRBV24-1
abundance: .
d_gene: .
j_gene: TRBJ1-1
CDR3aa: CATSDSRGGKTEAFF
CDR3nt: TGTGCCACCAGTGATTCTAGAGGGGGGAAGACTGAAGCTTTCTTT

v_gene: TRBV11-2
abundance: .
d_gene: .
j_gene: TRBJ2-3
CDR3aa: CASSQPGEDTQYF
CDR3nt: TGTGCCAGCAGCCAACCCGGGGAGGATACGCAGTATTTT

v_gene: TRBV12-3/TRBV12-4
abundance: .
d_gene: .
j_gene: TRBJ1-5
CDR3aa: CASSKTGISNQPQHF
CDR3nt: TGTGCCAGCAGCAAAACAGGTATTAGCAATCAGCCCCAGCATTTT

v_gene: TRBV18
abundance: .
d_gene: TRBD2
j_gene: TRBJ2-3
CDR3aa: CASSPPARGNTQYF
CDR3nt: TGTGCCAGCTCACCACCGGCGCGGGGGAATACGCAGTATTTT

v_gene: TRBV5-6
abundance: few
d_gene: .
j_gene: TRBJ1-6
CDR3aa: CASSLDVGPTYNSPLHF
CDR3nt: TGTGCCAGCAGCTTGGATGTGGGGCCCACTTATAATTCACCCCTCCACTTT

v_gene: TRBV28
abundance: .
d_gene: .
j_gene: TRBJ1-1
CDR3aa: CASKGTLNTEAFF
CDR3nt: TGTGCCAGCAAGGGCACCTTGAACACTGAAGCTTTCTTT

v_gene: TRBV20-1
abundance: .
d_gene: TRBD2
j_gene: TRBJ2-1
CDR3aa: CSARDFGASGGSLYNEQFF
CDR3nt: TGCAGTGCTAGAGATTTTGGGGCTAGCGGGGGTTCATTATACAATGAGCAGTTCTTC

v_gene: TRBV29-1
abundance: few
d_gene: .
j_gene: TRBJ2-5
CDR3aa: CSVTGPPQETQYF
CDR3nt: TGCAGCGTTACAGGGCCTCCCCAAGAGACCCAGTACTTC